This entry lists 30 T cell receptor beta chains sequenced from one sample in a study of blood T cell repertoires in COVID-19. Clones were sequenced by immunoSEQ multiplex PCR, and TCRdb holds only the in-frame ones, with some missing. The profile shows about 55,000 clones, around nine tenths of them singletons. The material sequenced was peripheral blood. Receptors were obtained from a man aged 55 to 69 with active COVID-19.

This rearrangement joins TRBV9 to TRBJ2-7; 8 bases fit TRBD2. This CDR3 has 15 residues. CDR1 is SGDLS and CDR2 is YYNGEE in the germline V gene. V trimming: 0 bases; J trimming: 7 bases; junction bases outside the gene matches: 9. The CDR3 coding sequence is TGTGCCAGCAGCGTAGGAAGGAGCGGGAGAGGGGAGCAGTACTTC. Amino acid sequence: CASSVGRSGRGEQYF.

The V gene is TRBV5-6, the J gene TRBJ1-6; D remains unclear. Trimming removed 1 base at V and 4 bases at J, with 9 bases between. Germline assignment: CDR1 SGHDT and CDR2 YYEEEE. This CDR3 is 15 amino acids long. The CDR3 DNA reads as TGTGCCAGCAGCTTGCGCCAGGCGTATAATTCACCCCTCCACTTT. Amino acids: CASSLRQAYNSPLHF.

The V gene is TRBV3-1 (or the pseudogene TRBV3-2), the J gene TRBJ2-7, with a possible D match to TRBD2 (5 bases). This CDR3 is 13 amino acids long. CDR1 is LGHDT, CDR2 YNNKEL, per germline (reference sequence). The V and J ends lost 0 bases and 7 bases respectively, with 10 bases between them. The CDR3 loop reads CASSQDRRREQYF. The CDR3, as DNA: TGTGCCAGCAGCCAAGATCGTCGGAGGGAGCAGTACTTC.

The rearrangement uses TRBV5-8 and TRBJ2-2; 7 bases map to TRBD1. Germline CDR1 and CDR2: SGHTS and YDEGEE. The V segment lost 4 bases and the J segment 7 bases; nucleotides outside the gene matches: 7. The CDR3 runs 14 residues. The CDR3 loop reads CASSPGQTGGELFF. CDR3 DNA: TGTGCCAGCAGCCCGGGACAGACGGGCGGGGAGCTGTTTTTT.

V usage is TRBV12-3 or TRBV12-4 and J usage is TRBJ1-4, with D uncertain. Trimming stripped 3 bases from V and 6 bases from J, with 5 bases between. There are 12 residues in the CDR3. As DNA, the CDR3 is TGTGCCAGCAGTTTTTCTGATGAAAAACTGTTTTTT. Its protein is CASSFSDEKLFF.

The chain combines TRBV3-1 (or the pseudogene TRBV3-2) with TRBJ2-1; 13 bases line up with TRBD2. CDR3 length: 16 residues. Unmatched junction bases numbered 7, after V lost 6 bases and J lost 5 bases. Germline lookup yields CDR1 LGHDT and CDR2 YNNKEL (reference sequence). CDR3 in amino acids: CASSLRLAGGDNEQFF. The CDR3 DNA is TGTGCCAGCAGTCTCAGACTAGCGGGAGGTGACAATGAGCAGTTCTTC.

V and J are TRBV10-2 and TRBJ1-5, with D unclear. The CDR3 has 15 amino acids. Germline V gene lookup returns CDR1 WSHSY and CDR2 SAAADI. Between the trimmed V and J ends, which lost 4 bases and 4 bases, there was a span of 14 bases. The CDR3 sequence is CASSVAAGENQPQHF. DNA of the CDR3: TGCGCCAGCAGTGTAGCAGCGGGTGAGAATCAGCCCCAGCATTTT.

This chain links TRBV13 with TRBJ1-1; D is unresolved. V lost 5 bases and J 4 bases, leaving 11 bases between the germline ends. CDR3 length: 13 amino acids. The germline V gene encodes CDR1 PRHDT and CDR2 FYEKMQ (reference sequence). The CDR3 DNA sequence: TGTGCCAGCAGCCCCCCGCGGGGCACTGAAGCTTTCTTT. It specifies CASSPPRGTEAFF.

The rearrangement uses TRBV9 and TRBJ2-7; 15 bases line up with TRBD2. The CDR3 runs to 17 residues. J lost 0 bases, V lost 2 bases, and 3 bases had no gene match. CDR1 and CDR2 from the germline V gene are SGDLS and YYNGEE. CDR3 loop: CASSVGLAGGNSYEQYF. DNA of the CDR3: TGTGCCAGCAGCGTGGGACTAGCGGGAGGCAACTCCTACGAGCAGTACTTC.

CDR3 nucleotide sequence: TGTGCCAGCAGCTTAATGGGGACAGGGGTCACCGGGGAGCTGTTTTTT. This codes for CASSLMGTGVTGELFF. This chain uses TRBV7-3 with TRBJ2-2; the match to TRBD1 covers 10 bases. Trimming at V came to 1 base and at J to 4 bases, leaving 3 bases not matched to a gene. Germline V gives CDR1 SGHTA, CDR2 FQGTGA. The CDR3 length is 16 residues.

V gene TRBV27 combines with J gene TRBJ2-7; 9 bases are shared with TRBD1. The CDR3 has 14 residues. Germline CDR1 MNHEY, CDR2 SMNVEV (reference sequence). V dropped 2 bases and J dropped 6; count of bases not matched to a gene: 5. The CDR3 spells CASSLVDRGGEQYF. The CDR3 region has the DNA TGTGCCAGCAGTTTAGTGGACAGGGGTGGCGAGCAGTACTTC.

V usage is TRBV30 and J usage is TRBJ2-7; possible D gene TRBD1, 6 bases. Germline V gene lookup returns CDR1 GTSNPN and CDR2 SVGIG (reference sequence). The V and J ends lost 0 bases and 3 bases respectively, with 9 bases between them. This CDR3 comprises 13 residues. In DNA, the CDR3 is TGTGCCTGGAGTGTACACAGGGACTACGAGCAGTACTTC. Translated: CAWSVHRDYEQYF.

The chain has TRBV6-6 and TRBJ1-2; the D gene is possibly TRBD1 (5 bases). CDR1 and CDR2 from the germline V gene are MNHNY and SVGAGI (reference sequence). This CDR3 spans 15 amino acids. Trimming left V 6 bases short and J 2 bases short, with 16 bases between. This CDR3 reads CASRGDSVVNYGYTF. Here the CDR3 DNA reads TGTGCCAGCAGGGGTGACAGCGTGGTGAACTATGGCTACACCTTC.

The chain couples TRBV27 to TRBJ2-7; D possibly corresponds to TRBD1 (5 bases). Per the germline V gene, CDR1 is MNHEY and CDR2 is SMNVEV (reference sequence). Deletions cut 3 bases from V and 1 base from J, with 13 bases between. This CDR3 spans 15 amino acids. CDR3 in DNA: TGTGCCAGCAGTTTTTTAAGGGGTCTTTCCTACGAGCAGTACTTC. Amino acid sequence: CASSFLRGLSYEQYF.

This rearrangement joins TRBV20-1 to TRBJ2-7, with 9 bases aligning to TRBD2. V lost 3 bases, J lost 8 bases, and 5 bases stayed unmatched. The CDR3 length is 12 residues. The germline CDR1 and CDR2 sequences are DFQATT and SNEGSKA (reference sequence). In nucleotides, the CDR3 is TGCAGTGCTAGTAATAGCGGGAGTAAGCAGTACTTC. As protein: CSASNSGSKQYF.

This rearrangement joins TRBV5-1 to TRBJ1-4; D is perhaps TRBD1 (6 bases). V lost 2 bases and J lost 3, with 14 bases in between. The CDR3 has 16 residues. Per the germline V gene, CDR1 is SGHRS and CDR2 is YFSETQ. The DNA for the CDR3 is TGCGCCAGCAGCTTACCACTACAGGGCCCTAATGAAAAACTGTTTTTT. Encoded protein: CASSLPLQGPNEKLFF.

CDR3 loop: CASSRTSGSSYEQYF. The CDR3 bases are TGTGCCAGCAGCCGCACTAGCGGGAGCTCCTACGAGCAGTACTTC. J is TRBJ2-7 and V is TRBV5-6; 11 bases agree with TRBD2. The CDR3 consists of 15 residues. Looked up from germline, CDR1 is SGHDT and CDR2 is YYEEEE. V gave up 4 bases and J gave up 0 bases; unmatched junction bases: 3.

The rearrangement joins TRBV30 to TRBJ1-2; possibly TRBD1 for D (6 bases). Germline lookup yields CDR1 GTSNPN and CDR2 SVGIG (reference sequence). The CDR3 consists of 13 residues. V dropped 3 bases and J dropped 9 bases, with 17 bases sitting between them. The CDR3, as DNA: TGTGCCTGGAGACCGTCCGGGACATTGAGCTACACCTTC. This translates into CAWRPSGTLSYTF.

The J gene is TRBJ1-2, the V gene TRBV29-1, with TRBD1 matching 8 bases. The V segment lost 6 bases and the J segment 8 bases; nucleotides outside the gene matches: 8. The V gene's germline CDR1 is SQVTM and CDR2 ANQGSEA. CDR3 length equals 12 residues. CDR3 DNA sequence: TGCAGCGTCGCCGGACAGGGAAGCGGCTACACCTTC. This codes for CSVAGQGSGYTF.

The chain couples TRBV11-2 to TRBJ2-7; 7 nucleotides match TRBD1. Trimming took 0 bases from V and 3 from J; bases not matched to a gene: 2. Germline V CDR1 and CDR2: SGHAT, FQNNGV. The CDR3 length is 14 residues. The chain's CDR3 is CASSLETGHYEQYF. In nucleotides, the CDR3 is TGTGCCAGCAGCTTAGAGACAGGGCACTACGAGCAGTACTTC.

This clone has only one observation. V usage is TRBV2 and J usage is TRBJ2-1; 8 bases match TRBD1. Trimming removed 8 bases from V and 1 base from J; junction bases left unmatched: 16. The germline V gene has CDR1 SNHLY and CDR2 FYNNEI. The CDR3 extends over 18 amino acids. CDR3 residues: CASQGAVSDVFSYNEQFF. For the CDR3, the DNA is TGTGCCAGCCAGGGGGCGGTTTCGGATGTTTTTTCCTACAATGAGCAGTTCTTC.

The V and J genes are TRBV29-1 and TRBJ2-7, with 8 nucleotides matching TRBD1. Germline V gene sequence: CDR1 SQVTM, CDR2 ANQGSEA. This CDR3 comprises 15 residues. V was pared by 6 bases and J by 2 bases, with 12 bases of the junction left unmatched. DNA for the CDR3: TGCAGCGTGCATGAGGTAGGACAGGGAACCTACGAGCAGTACTTC. Translating gives CSVHEVGQGTYEQYF.

The V gene is TRBV3-1 (or the pseudogene TRBV3-2), the J gene TRBJ1-2; possibly TRBD1 for D (5 bases). The CDR3 totals 16 residues. The V gene's germline CDR1 is LGHDT and CDR2 YNNKEL (reference sequence). V gave up 5 bases and J gave up 4 bases, with 20 bases separating them. The CDR3 bases are TGTGCCAGCAGCACTCGGGGGGGTCAGAGGGGCTATGGCTACACCTTC. Translating it yields CASSTRGGQRGYGYTF.

The V gene is TRBV9, the J gene TRBJ1-2; possibly TRBD1 for D (6 bases). The CDR3 extends over 14 amino acids. V gave up 0 bases and J gave up 2 bases, with 8 bases separating them. Germline V gene lookup returns CDR1 SGDLS and CDR2 YYNGEE. The CDR3 spells CASSVDRENYGYTF. CDR3 coding DNA: TGTGCCAGCAGCGTAGACAGGGAGAACTATGGCTACACCTTC.

The genes are TRBV18 and TRBJ2-2; D may be TRBD2 (6 bases). CDR1 KGHSH and CDR2 LQKENI come from the germline V gene. The CDR3 is made up of 16 amino acids. V dropped 3 bases and J dropped 4 bases, with 15 bases sitting between them. Here the CDR3 DNA reads TGTGCCAGCTCACCCCAAGCCGGGGGTACCACCGGGGAGCTGTTTTTT. It specifies CASSPQAGGTTGELFF.

This clone was seen once. The genes are TRBV3-1 (or the pseudogene TRBV3-2) and TRBJ2-5, with TRBD2 identical over 10 bases. The junction had 9 bases not matched to a gene; V was cut back by 0 bases and J by 5 bases. Germline values: CDR1 LGHDT, CDR2 YNNKEL (reference sequence). The CDR3 contains 17 residues. The chain's CDR3 is CASSQDRVAGGWETQYF. The CDR3 DNA reads as TGTGCCAGCAGCCAAGATCGAGTAGCGGGAGGCTGGGAGACCCAGTACTTC.

The chain employs TRBV11-2 and TRBJ1-2; the match to TRBD1 covers 7 bases. Trimming removed 5 bases from V and 4 bases from J; junction bases left unmatched: 7. CDR1 is SGHAT, CDR2 FQNNGV, per germline. The CDR3 length is 14 residues. In DNA form, the CDR3 reads TGTGCCAGCAGCCAGGAAGCAGGGGGCTATGGCTACACCTTC. Protein product: CASSQEAGGYGYTF.

The V and J genes are TRBV4-1 and TRBJ2-7; TRBD1 matches 11 bases. The germline V gene encodes CDR1 MGHRA and CDR2 YSYEKL. This CDR3 spans 14 amino acids. Unmatched junction bases numbered 3, after V lost 4 bases and J lost 4 bases. CDR3 in DNA: TGCGCCAGCAGCCTGGGACAGGGGGTGTACGAGCAGTACTTC. Its translation is CASSLGQGVYEQYF.

This sequence joins TRBV7-2 and TRBJ1-1, with TRBD1 matching 8 bases. From germline, CDR1 is SGHTA and CDR2 FQGNSA. Germline trimming cut 5 bases from V and 5 bases from J; bases unmatched to any gene: 10. This CDR3 is 15 amino acids long. The CDR3 loop reads CASSLQGQGRTEAFF. The DNA of the CDR3 is TGTGCCAGCAGCCTACAAGGACAGGGTAGGACTGAAGCTTTCTTT.

About this clone itself: The sample contains more than one DNA sequence encoding this CDR3. This chain connects TRBV9 to TRBJ2-3; D is undetermined. The CDR3 sequence is 12 residues long. V lost 0 bases and J lost 5, with 4 bases in between. The germline V gene encodes CDR1 SGDLS and CDR2 YYNGEE. The CDR3 loop reads CASSVALDTQYF. Here the CDR3 DNA reads TGTGCCAGCAGCGTAGCTTTAGATACGCAGTATTTT.